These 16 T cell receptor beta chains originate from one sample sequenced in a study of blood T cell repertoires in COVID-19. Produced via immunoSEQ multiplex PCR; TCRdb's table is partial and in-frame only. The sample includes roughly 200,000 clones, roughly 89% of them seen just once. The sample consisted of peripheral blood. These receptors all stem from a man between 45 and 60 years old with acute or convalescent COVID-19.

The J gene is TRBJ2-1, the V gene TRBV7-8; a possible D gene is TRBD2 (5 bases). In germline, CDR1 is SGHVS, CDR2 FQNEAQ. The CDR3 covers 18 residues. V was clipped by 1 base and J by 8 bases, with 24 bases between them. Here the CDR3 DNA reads TGTGCCAGCAGCTTAGGGGGTAGGTGGGAGCCCACTAGGGATGAGCAGTTCTTC. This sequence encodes CASSLGGRWEPTRDEQFF.

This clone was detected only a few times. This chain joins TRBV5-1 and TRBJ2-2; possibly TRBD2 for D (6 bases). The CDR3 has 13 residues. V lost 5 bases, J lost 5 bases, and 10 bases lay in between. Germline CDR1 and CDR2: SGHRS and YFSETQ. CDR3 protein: CASRDYTTGELFF. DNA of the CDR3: TGCGCCAGCAGGGACTACACGACCGGGGAGCTGTTTTTT.

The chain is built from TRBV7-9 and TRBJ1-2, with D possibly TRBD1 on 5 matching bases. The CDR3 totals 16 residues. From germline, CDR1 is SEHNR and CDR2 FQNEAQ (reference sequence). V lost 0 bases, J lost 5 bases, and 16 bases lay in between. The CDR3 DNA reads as TGTGCCAGCAGCTTAGCGGGGAGGGGTGATTGGTATGGCTACACCTTC. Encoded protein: CASSLAGRGDWYGYTF.

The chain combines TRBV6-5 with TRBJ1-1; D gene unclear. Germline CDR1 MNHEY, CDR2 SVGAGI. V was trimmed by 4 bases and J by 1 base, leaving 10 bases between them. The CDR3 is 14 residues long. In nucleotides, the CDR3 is TGTGCCAGCAGTTTCCGGGTCGGGAACACTGAAGCTTTCTTT. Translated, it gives CASSFRVGNTEAFF.

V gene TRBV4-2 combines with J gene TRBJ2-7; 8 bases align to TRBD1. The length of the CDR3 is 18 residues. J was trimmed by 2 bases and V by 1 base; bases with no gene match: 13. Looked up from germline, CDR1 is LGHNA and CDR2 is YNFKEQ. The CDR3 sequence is CASSQAPPGQVITYEQYF. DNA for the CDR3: TGTGCCAGCAGCCAAGCCCCTCCGGGACAGGTTATTACCTACGAGCAGTACTTC.

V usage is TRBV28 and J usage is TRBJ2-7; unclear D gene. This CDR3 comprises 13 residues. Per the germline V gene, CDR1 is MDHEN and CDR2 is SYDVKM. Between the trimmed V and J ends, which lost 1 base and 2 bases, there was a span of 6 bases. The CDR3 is CASSLFYTYEQYF. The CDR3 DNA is TGTGCCAGCAGTTTATTCTATACCTACGAGCAGTACTTC.

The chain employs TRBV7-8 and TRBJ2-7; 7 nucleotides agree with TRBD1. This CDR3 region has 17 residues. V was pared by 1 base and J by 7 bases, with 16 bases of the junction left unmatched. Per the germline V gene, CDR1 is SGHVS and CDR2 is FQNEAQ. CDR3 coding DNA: TGTGCCAGCAGCTTAGACCTCTCGAAACAGGGGAAGGGGGAGCAGTACTTC. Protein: CASSLDLSKQGKGEQYF.

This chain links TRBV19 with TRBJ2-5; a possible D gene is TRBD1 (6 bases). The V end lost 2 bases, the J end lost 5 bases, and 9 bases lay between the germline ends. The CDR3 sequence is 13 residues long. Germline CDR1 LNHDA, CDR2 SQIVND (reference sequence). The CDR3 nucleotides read TGTGCCAGTAGTATAACAGGGACGGAGACCCAGTACTTC. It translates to CASSITGTETQYF.

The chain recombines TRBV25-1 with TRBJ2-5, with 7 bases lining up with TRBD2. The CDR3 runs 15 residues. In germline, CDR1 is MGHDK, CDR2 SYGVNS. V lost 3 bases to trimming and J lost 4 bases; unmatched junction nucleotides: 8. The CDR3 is CASSEPSGDRETQYF. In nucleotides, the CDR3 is TGTGCCAGCAGTGAGCCCAGCGGGGATCGAGAGACCCAGTACTTC.

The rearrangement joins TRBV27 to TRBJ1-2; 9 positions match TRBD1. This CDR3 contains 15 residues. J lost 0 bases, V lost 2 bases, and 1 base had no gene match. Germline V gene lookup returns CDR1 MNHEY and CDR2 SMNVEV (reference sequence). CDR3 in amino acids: CASSLGTGSNYGYTF. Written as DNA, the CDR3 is TGTGCCAGCAGTTTAGGGACAGGGTCTAACTATGGCTACACCTTC.

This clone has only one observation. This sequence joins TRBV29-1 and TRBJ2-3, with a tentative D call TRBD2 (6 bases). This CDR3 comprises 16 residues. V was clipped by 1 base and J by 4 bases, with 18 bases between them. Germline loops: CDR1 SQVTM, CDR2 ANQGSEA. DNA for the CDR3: TGCAGCGTTGAAGGGCTCGGGGGAGGTGGGCCAGATACGCAGTATTTT. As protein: CSVEGLGGGGPDTQYF.

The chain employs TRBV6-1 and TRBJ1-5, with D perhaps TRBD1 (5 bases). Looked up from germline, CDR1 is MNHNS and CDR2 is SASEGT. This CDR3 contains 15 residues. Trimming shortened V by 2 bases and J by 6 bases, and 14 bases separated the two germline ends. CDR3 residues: CASSEFRQGLQPQHF. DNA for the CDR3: TGTGCCAGCAGTGAATTTAGGCAGGGACTTCAGCCCCAGCATTTT.

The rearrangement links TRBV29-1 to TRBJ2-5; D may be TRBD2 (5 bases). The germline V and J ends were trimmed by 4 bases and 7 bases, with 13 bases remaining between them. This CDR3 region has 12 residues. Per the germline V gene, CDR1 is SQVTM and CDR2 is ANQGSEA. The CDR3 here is CSVGGSRGTQYF. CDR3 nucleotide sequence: TGCAGCGTTGGGGGTAGCCGGGGGACCCAGTACTTC.

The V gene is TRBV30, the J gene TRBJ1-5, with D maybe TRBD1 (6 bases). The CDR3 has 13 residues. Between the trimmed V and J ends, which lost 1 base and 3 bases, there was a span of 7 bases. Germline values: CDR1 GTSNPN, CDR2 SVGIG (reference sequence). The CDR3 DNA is TGTGCCTGGAGTGGGACAGACAATCAGCCCCAGCATTTT. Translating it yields CAWSGTDNQPQHF.

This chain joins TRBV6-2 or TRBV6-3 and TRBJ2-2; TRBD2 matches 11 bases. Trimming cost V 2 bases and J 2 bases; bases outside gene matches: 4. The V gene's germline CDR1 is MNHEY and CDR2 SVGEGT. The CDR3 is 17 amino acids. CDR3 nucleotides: TGTGCCAGCAGTTACAGGCTAGCGGGGGGCAACACCGGGGAGCTGTTTTTT. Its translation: CASSYRLAGGNTGELFF.

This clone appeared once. This CDR3 is CASSAGTHNSGANVLTF. In DNA, the CDR3 is TGTGCCAGCAGCGCCGGGACACATAACTCTGGGGCCAACGTCCTGACTTTC. The rearrangement joins TRBV2 to TRBJ2-6; tentative D call: TRBD1 (6 bases). CDR1 is SNHLY, CDR2 FYNNEI, per germline. The CDR3 totals 17 residues. V lost 6 bases and J lost 0, with 15 bases in between.